This T cell receptor beta chain appears in the sequencing data of a study of T cells in Graves' hyperthyroidism and ophthalmopathy. The V gene end was trimmed by 0 bases and the J gene end by 5 bases; junction bases not matched to a gene: 4. Germline V gene sequence: CDR1 SGHDT, CDR2 YYEEEE. CDR3 size: 15 residues. A remark on this clonotype: The antigen is not known.

Regarding the study as a whole: Ophthalmopathy was told apart from stable hyperthyroidism by a 13 V-J model. Ophthalmopathy, as predicted by the model, came a median 6.5 months after the prediction.

Amplification yielded TCR beta CDR3 regions, with RNA transcripts as the source. The primer set for the first-round RT-PCR of the TCR CDR3 was HTBI. TCRdb reanalysed the multiplex PCR reads using MiXCR and keeps one entry per CDR3 protein. The sample carries 380,000 or so distinct CDR3 sequences, approximately 13% recorded once. PBMCs were collected from a roughly 10 ml volume of fresh peripheral blood. The sequenced sample consisted of blood. The chain couples TRBV5-6 to TRBJ1-3; 8 bases fit TRBD1. This TCR derives from a man aged 30-40 years with Graves' hyperthyroidism that later progressed to Graves' ophthalmopathy. The CDR3 DNA follows: TGTGCCAGCAGCTTGGAGGTCAGGGGGCGAAACACCATATATTTT. Protein sequence: CASSLEVRGRNTIYF.